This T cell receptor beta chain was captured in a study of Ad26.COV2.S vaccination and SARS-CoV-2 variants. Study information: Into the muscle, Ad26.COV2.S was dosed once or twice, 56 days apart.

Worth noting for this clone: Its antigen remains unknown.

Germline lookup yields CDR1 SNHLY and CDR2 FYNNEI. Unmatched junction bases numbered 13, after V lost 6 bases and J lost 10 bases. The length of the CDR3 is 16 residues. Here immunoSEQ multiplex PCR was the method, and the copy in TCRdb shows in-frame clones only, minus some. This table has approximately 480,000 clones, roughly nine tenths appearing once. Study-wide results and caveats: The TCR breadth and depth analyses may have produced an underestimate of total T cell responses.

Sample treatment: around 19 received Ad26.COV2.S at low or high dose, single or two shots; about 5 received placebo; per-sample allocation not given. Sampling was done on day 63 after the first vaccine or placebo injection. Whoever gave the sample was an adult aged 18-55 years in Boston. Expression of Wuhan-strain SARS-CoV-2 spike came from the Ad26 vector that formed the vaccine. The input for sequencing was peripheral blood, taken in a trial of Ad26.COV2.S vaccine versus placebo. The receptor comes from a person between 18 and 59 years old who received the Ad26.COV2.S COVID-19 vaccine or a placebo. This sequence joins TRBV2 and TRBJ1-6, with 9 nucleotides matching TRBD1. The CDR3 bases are TGTGCCAGCAGCCGAGAGGGACAGGGCGGAGAATCACCCCTCCACTTT. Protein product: CASSREGQGGESPLHF.